Below are 17 T cell receptor beta chains sequenced from a single sample in a study of cytomegalovirus exposure and HLA in healthy donors. Libraries were prepared by immunoSEQ multiplex PCR; TCRdb keeps only in-frame clonotypes and omits some of them. The sample holds roughly 300,000 clones, about nine tenths seen once. The material sequenced was PBMCs. The source of these receptors is a woman aged 25 to 45 in good health and CMV-seropositive.

The CDR3 nucleotides read TGTGCCAGCAGGAAAGAAGCCTATACAACCGATAGCAATCAGCCCCAGCATTTT. This sequence encodes CASRKEAYTTDSNQPQHF. The chain uses TRBV28 and TRBJ1-5; D remains ambiguous. V lost 6 bases to trimming and J lost 0 bases, with 21 bases between them. The germline CDR1 and CDR2 sequences are MDHEN and SYDVKM. CDR3 size: 18 residues.

V gene TRBV15 combines with J gene TRBJ2-3; 7 nucleotides line up with TRBD2. Losses at the gene ends were 5 bases for V and 0 bases for J; bases not matched to a gene: 11. The CDR3 covers 17 residues. Per germline, CDR1 LNHNV and CDR2 YYDKDF (reference sequence). The chain's CDR3 is CATSWSGGPVSTDTQYF. DNA for the CDR3: TGTGCCACCAGCTGGTCGGGGGGTCCAGTGAGCACAGATACGCAGTATTTT.

This sequence joins TRBV28 and TRBJ1-6, with TRBD1 matching over 7 bases. Germline CDR1 MDHEN, CDR2 SYDVKM. This CDR3 comprises 15 residues. V was clipped by 6 bases and J by 6 bases; unmatched bases: 8. The CDR3 region has the DNA TGTGCCAGCAGCGCATCGACAGGGTCTAATTCACCCCTCCACTTT. It translates to CASSASTGSNSPLHF.

This clone has a single count. This sequence joins TRBV5-6 and TRBJ2-7, with 11 bases aligning to TRBD2. The junction had 9 bases not matched to a gene; V was cut back by 0 bases and J by 4 bases. Germline CDR1 is SGHDT and CDR2 is YYEEEE. The CDR3 runs 17 residues. CDR3 in amino acids: CASSLGGLAEHVYEQYF. CDR3 bases: TGTGCCAGCAGCTTGGGGGGACTAGCGGAGCATGTTTACGAGCAGTACTTC. Variable domain in full (rest from reference TRBV5-6 and TRBJ2-7): DAGVTQSPTHLIKTRGQQVTLRCSPKSGHDTVSWYQQALGQGPQFIFQYYEEEERQRGNFPDRFSGHQFPNYSSELNVNALLLGDSALYLCASSLGGLAEHVYEQYFGPGTRLTVT.

This clone was seen only a few times. The chain employs TRBV7-8 and TRBJ1-5; no reliable D call. With 7 bases removed from V and 7 bases from J, the gap between germline ends came to 11 bases. There are 12 residues in the CDR3. Germline loops: CDR1 SGHVS, CDR2 FQNEAQ. The CDR3 sequence is CASKEVGQPQHF. In DNA, the CDR3 is TGTGCCAGCAAGGAGGTTGGGCAGCCCCAGCATTTT. The full variable domain, its missing parts supplied by reference TRBV7-8 and TRBJ1-5, is GAGVSQSPRYKVAKRGQDVALRCDPISGHVSLFWYQQALGQGPEFLTYFQNEAQLDKSGLPSDRFFAERPEGSVSTLKIQRTQQEDSAVYLCASKEVGQPQHFGDGTRLSIL.

CDR3 sequence (DNA): TGCGCCAGCAGCCAACTTACAGGGGGCTCGTGCCTATATAGCAATCAGCCCCAGCATTTT. Translation gives CASSQLTGGSCLYSNQPQHF. This chain uses TRBV4-3 with TRBJ1-5; 9 nucleotides agree with TRBD1. The CDR3 has 20 amino acids. V shed 2 bases and J 0 bases; nucleotides not matched to a gene: 14. Germline-derived CDR1 and CDR2 are LGHNA and YSLEER.

This chain connects TRBV29-1 to TRBJ1-1; no reliable D call. The V end was cut by 4 bases, the J end by 0 bases, with 21 bases between. CDR3 length: 17 residues. Germline V gives CDR1 SQVTM, CDR2 ANQGSEA. CDR3 bases: TGCAGCGTTGTAAAGGTGGGCGGGAAAGACATGAACACTGAAGCTTTCTTT. Amino acid sequence: CSVVKVGGKDMNTEAFF.

The V call is TRBV29-1, the J call TRBJ1-2, with D possibly matching TRBD1 (5 bases). The CDR3 length is 18 residues. Trimming removed 0 bases from V and 4 bases from J, with 24 bases in between. CDR1 and CDR2 from the germline V gene are SQVTM and ANQGSEA. The CDR3 spells CSVEDRRAGTPDLYGYTF. CDR3 bases: TGCAGCGTTGAAGATAGGAGAGCAGGGACTCCCGATCTCTATGGCTACACCTTC.

The gene calls are TRBV27 and TRBJ2-7; 8 nucleotides align to TRBD2. There are 14 residues in the CDR3. Germline V gives CDR1 MNHEY, CDR2 SMNVEV (reference sequence). V was pared by 7 bases and J by 2 bases, with 7 bases of the junction left unmatched. The CDR3 DNA sequence: TGTGCCAGCACTTCCCCGCGGGAGGCCTACGAGCAGTACTTC. It translates to CASTSPREAYEQYF.

J is TRBJ2-7 and V is TRBV15, with 7 bases fitting TRBD1. The CDR3 spans 15 residues. Germline loops: CDR1 LNHNV, CDR2 YYDKDF (reference sequence). With V trimmed by 1 base and J by 6 bases, 9 bases remained unmatched. The CDR3 spells CATSRGRGTVREQYF. In DNA form, the CDR3 reads TGTGCCACCAGCAGAGGACGAGGGACAGTCCGCGAGCAGTACTTC.

V and J are TRBV2 and TRBJ2-2; D is perhaps TRBD2 (5 bases). The germline gives CDR1 SNHLY, CDR2 FYNNEI. V shed 3 bases and J shed 6 bases, with 20 bases lying between them. This CDR3 is 17 amino acids long. DNA of the CDR3: TGTGCCAGCAGTGACCCTCCCCGGGCCGCGGGCGCCGGGGAGCTGTTTTTT. The encoded protein is CASSDPPRAAGAGELFF.

This clone appeared a few times. The V gene is TRBV7-9, the J gene TRBJ1-2, with 8 nucleotides matching TRBD1. The CDR3 totals 15 residues. The J segment lost 5 bases and the V segment lost 3 bases, leaving 8 bases of the junction unmatched. CDR1 and CDR2 (germline): SEHNR, FQNEAQ (reference sequence). CDR3 DNA: TGTGCCAGCAGCTTCGGGGGACAGGAGGGTTATGGCTACACCTTC. Its translation is CASSFGGQEGYGYTF.

V is TRBV9 and J is TRBJ1-1; D is uncertain. Germline CDR1 and CDR2: SGDLS and YYNGEE. This CDR3 has 16 residues. Trimming left V 0 bases short and J 0 bases short, with 12 bases between. This chain's CDR3 is CASSVAAVAMNTEAFF. The CDR3 nucleotides are TGTGCCAGCAGCGTAGCCGCGGTTGCAATGAACACTGAAGCTTTCTTT.

The chain uses TRBV11-2 and TRBJ2-2; D unclear. The CDR3 loop spans 13 amino acids. The germline V gene has CDR1 SGHAT and CDR2 FQNNGV. V lost 4 bases and J lost 7, with 10 bases in between. The CDR3 sequence is CASSSASYGELFF. For the CDR3, the DNA is TGTGCCAGCAGCTCAGCCTCTTACGGGGAGCTGTTTTTT.

The gene calls are TRBV19 and TRBJ2-7, with TRBD2 matching 10 bases. V dropped 9 bases and J dropped 7; count of bases not matched to a gene: 12. The CDR3 loop spans 14 amino acids. CDR1 LNHDA and CDR2 SQIVND come from the germline V gene (reference sequence). As DNA, the CDR3 is TGTGCCAGCTCGACTAGCGGGCCCCCGGGGGAGCAGTACTTC. Translating gives CASSTSGPPGEQYF.

The genes are TRBV9 and TRBJ2-7; TRBD1 matches 10 bases. Germline CDR1 reads SGDLS; CDR2 reads YYNGEE. Germline trimming cut 3 bases from V and 4 bases from J; bases unmatched to any gene: 7. The CDR3 loop spans 15 amino acids. CDR3 sequence (DNA): TGTGCCAGCAGCGCCCATCCGGGACAGGGGTACGAGCAGTACTTC. Amino acid sequence: CASSAHPGQGYEQYF.

The chain is built from TRBV9 and TRBJ2-7, with D perhaps being TRBD1 or TRBD2 (6 bases each). CDR3 length: 11 amino acids. Trimming took off 7 bases at V and 6 bases at J, with 11 bases between the two ends. Germline assignment: CDR1 SGDLS and CDR2 YYNGEE. The CDR3 spells CASGGGGEQYF. The CDR3 nucleotides are TGTGCCAGCGGTGGAGGGGGCGAGCAGTACTTC.